This T cell receptor (beta chain) was found in a study of blood T cell repertoires in COVID-19. Study summary: Donors in the United States, Italy and Spain gave samples during acute or convalescent COVID-19. PBMCs, B-cell-depleted T cells, or T cells were the source of the cDNA or gDNA that made up the material.

Method: immunoSEQ multiplex PCR; TCRdb's copy keeps in-frame clones and lacks some. The repertoire holds over 200,000 clones, with 80% to 90% as singletons. Sequenced input: peripheral blood. This receptor was taken from a woman aged 50 to 60 with active or convalescent COVID-19.

CDR3 in amino acids: CASSFLAGVPNQPQHF. The DNA for the CDR3 is TGTGCCAGCAGTTTCCTAGCAGGGGTCCCGAATCAGCCCCAGCATTTT. The chain couples TRBV28 to TRBJ1-5, with a weak D call TRBD1 (6 bases). The CDR3 runs to 16 residues. Between the trimmed V and J ends, which lost 3 bases and 4 bases, there was a span of 16 bases. Germline CDR1 MDHEN, CDR2 SYDVKM.